This is a list of T cell receptor beta chains from one sample in a study of T cell repertoires in cytomegalovirus infection. TCRdb re-derived calls from the reads in MiXCR, one entry per CDR3 protein. This sample has around 900,000 distinct CDR3 sequences; roughly 30% occur once, and the top ten carry 13%. Antigens of these TCRs are unknown. Sequencing used cultured CD8+ T cells from PBMCs, obtained from culture after CMV antigen stimulation. The receptors derive from a human donor in good health (CMV status not recorded). Some clones in this sample may be carry-over from other donors' samples. Both conserved end residues are part of each CDR3. Fields, in order: CDR3 length, D gene, clone size, J gene, V gene, CDR3 protein, CDR3 DNA. The D gene is left open where the match is weak. Size values are once, few and many counts, or a class for expanded clones, and some rows have none.

len: 14
d_gene: NA
abundance: NA
j_gene: TRBJ1-3
v_gene: TRBV5-5
CDR3aa: CASSLGMIGNTIYF
CDR3nt: TGTGCCAGCAGCTTGGGCATGATTGGAAACACCATATATTTT

len: 13
d_gene: TRBD1
abundance: few
j_gene: TRBJ2-1
v_gene: TRBV7-7
CDR3aa: CASSSSPRDREFF
CDR3nt: TGTGCTAGCAGCTCCTCACCCCGGGACAGGGAGTTCTTC

len: 15
d_gene: NA
abundance: NA
j_gene: TRBJ1-5
v_gene: TRBV10-3
CDR3aa: CAISESSTQGQPQHF
CDR3nt: TGTGCCATCAGTGAGTCGAGTACTCAGGGTCAGCCCCAGCATTTT

len: 13
d_gene: NA
abundance: NA
j_gene: TRBJ1-1
v_gene: TRBV5-6
CDR3aa: CASSFGSRAEAFF
CDR3nt: TGTGCCAGCAGCTTTGGATCACGGGCTGAAGCTTTCTTT

len: 14
d_gene: NA
abundance: many
j_gene: TRBJ1-6
v_gene: TRBV27
CDR3aa: CASSLSMLRSPLHF
CDR3nt: TGTGCCAGCAGTTTATCGATGTTGAGATCACCCCTCCACTTT

len: 15
d_gene: NA
abundance: NA
j_gene: TRBJ2-5
v_gene: TRBV9
CDR3aa: CASSVEASVWETQYF
CDR3nt: TGTGCCAGCAGCGTAGAGGCTAGCGTTTGGGAGACCCAGTACTTC

len: 15
d_gene: NA
abundance: NA
j_gene: TRBJ2-1
v_gene: TRBV7-9
CDR3aa: CASSRGAVAYNEQFF
CDR3nt: TGTGCCAGCAGCCGGGGGGCGGTGGCGTACAATGAGCAGTTCTTC

len: 16
d_gene: TRBD1
abundance: NA
j_gene: TRBJ2-7
v_gene: TRBV20-1
CDR3aa: CSARDWGQGGLSEQYF
CDR3nt: TGCAGTGCTAGAGATTGGGGACAGGGAGGTCTCTCCGAGCAGTACTTC

len: 15
d_gene: NA
abundance: NA
j_gene: TRBJ2-3
v_gene: TRBV6-1
CDR3aa: CASSEEIGWADTQYF
CDR3nt: TGTGCCAGCAGTGAAGAGATAGGGTGGGCAGATACGCAGTATTTT

len: 15
d_gene: NA
abundance: NA
j_gene: TRBJ1-5
v_gene: TRBV6-2/TRBV6-3
CDR3aa: CASTAWGDSNQPQHF
CDR3nt: TGTGCCAGCACGGCCTGGGGGGATAGCAATCAGCCCCAGCATTTT

len: 14
d_gene: NA
abundance: NA
j_gene: TRBJ2-3
v_gene: TRBV7-9
CDR3aa: CASSFRPDTDTQYF
CDR3nt: TGTGCCAGCAGCTTCCGACCCGACACAGATACGCAGTATTTT

len: 14
d_gene: TRBD1
abundance: few
j_gene: TRBJ1-2
v_gene: TRBV6-5
CDR3aa: CASSDRGRDYGYTF
CDR3nt: TGTGCCAGCAGTGACAGGGGGAGAGACTATGGCTACACCTTC

len: 16
d_gene: NA
abundance: NA
j_gene: TRBJ2-7
v_gene: TRBV5-6
CDR3aa: CASSSNPGDGSYEQYF
CDR3nt: TGTGCCAGCAGCTCGAACCCTGGGGATGGCTCCTACGAGCAGTACTTC

len: 13
d_gene: NA
abundance: few
j_gene: TRBJ2-1
v_gene: TRBV6-6
CDR3aa: CASSYSVRGGGFF
CDR3nt: TGTGCCAGCAGTTACTCGGTGAGGGGGGGCGGATTCTTC

len: 16
d_gene: NA
abundance: NA
j_gene: TRBJ2-3
v_gene: TRBV7-6
CDR3aa: CASTPEFRDHTDTQYF
CDR3nt: TGTGCCAGCACCCCAGAGTTTAGGGACCACACAGATACGCAGTATTTT

len: 14
d_gene: NA
abundance: many
j_gene: TRBJ1-4
v_gene: TRBV12-3/TRBV12-4
CDR3aa: CASSHSATNEKLFF
CDR3nt: TGTGCCAGCAGTCACAGTGCAACTAATGAAAAACTGTTTTTT

len: 16
d_gene: NA
abundance: NA
j_gene: TRBJ1-5
v_gene: TRBV27
CDR3aa: CASSPIAVTSYQPQHF
CDR3nt: TGTGCCAGCAGCCCTATAGCGGTAACGAGTTATCAGCCCCAGCATTTT

len: 15
d_gene: TRBD2
abundance: few
j_gene: TRBJ2-1
v_gene: TRBV7-6
CDR3aa: CASSQDGGNYNEQFF
CDR3nt: TGTGCCAGCAGCCAAGACGGGGGGAACTACAATGAGCAGTTCTTC

len: 17
d_gene: NA
abundance: few
j_gene: TRBJ2-1
v_gene: TRBV7-9
CDR3aa: CASSLAWEVFPYNEQFF
CDR3nt: TGTGCCAGCAGCTTAGCATGGGAGGTTTTTCCCTACAATGAGCAGTTCTTC

len: 13
d_gene: NA
abundance: few
j_gene: TRBJ2-7
v_gene: TRBV7-8
CDR3aa: CASSFPGFYEQYF
CDR3nt: TGTGCCAGCAGCTTTCCCGGGTTCTACGAGCAGTACTTC

len: 15
d_gene: NA
abundance: few
j_gene: TRBJ1-5
v_gene: TRBV5-6
CDR3aa: CASMRQGWGNQPQHF
CDR3nt: TGTGCCAGCATGCGGCAGGGATGGGGCAATCAGCCCCAGCATTTT

len: 16
d_gene: NA
abundance: NA
j_gene: TRBJ2-5
v_gene: TRBV6-6
CDR3aa: CASSYSRVTSSETQYF
CDR3nt: TGTGCCAGCAGTTACTCGAGGGTGACGTCCTCGGAGACCCAGTACTTC

len: 15
d_gene: TRBD2
abundance: few
j_gene: TRBJ2-5
v_gene: TRBV6-2/TRBV6-3
CDR3aa: CASSYVAGLEETQYF
CDR3nt: TGTGCCAGCAGTTACGTAGCGGGGTTGGAAGAGACCCAGTACTTC

len: 19
d_gene: TRBD1
abundance: NA
j_gene: TRBJ2-2
v_gene: TRBV10-3
CDR3aa: CAISDPRDRGAANTGELFF
CDR3nt: TGTGCCATCAGTGACCCACGGGACAGGGGCGCCGCGAACACCGGGGAGCTGTTTTTT

len: 13
d_gene: TRBD1
abundance: many
j_gene: TRBJ1-2
v_gene: TRBV7-9
CDR3aa: CATRPQGAYGYTF
CDR3nt: TGTGCCACCCGACCACAGGGGGCCTATGGCTACACCTTC

len: 14
d_gene: NA
abundance: few
j_gene: TRBJ2-1
v_gene: TRBV6-6
CDR3aa: CASSDAGTLDEQFF
CDR3nt: TGTGCCAGCAGTGATGCAGGGACTCTGGATGAGCAGTTCTTC

len: 17
d_gene: TRBD2
abundance: NA
j_gene: TRBJ2-5
v_gene: TRBV7-8
CDR3aa: CASSPELAGGPSETQYF
CDR3nt: TGTGCCAGCAGCCCGGAACTAGCGGGGGGGCCGAGTGAGACCCAGTACTTC

len: 14
d_gene: NA
abundance: NA
j_gene: TRBJ2-1
v_gene: TRBV28
CDR3aa: CASSLGGFDNEQFF
CDR3nt: TGTGCCAGCAGTTTAGGGGGCTTTGACAATGAGCAGTTCTTC

len: 11
d_gene: NA
abundance: few
j_gene: TRBJ1-1
v_gene: TRBV12-5
CDR3aa: CASVGRTEAFF
CDR3nt: TGTGCTAGTGTGGGTAGGACTGAAGCTTTCTTT

len: 15
d_gene: NA
abundance: few
j_gene: TRBJ2-3
v_gene: TRBV9
CDR3aa: CASSGSDSPTDTQYF
CDR3nt: TGTGCCAGCAGCGGATCGGACAGTCCCACAGATACGCAGTATTTT

len: 15
d_gene: NA
abundance: NA
j_gene: TRBJ2-3
v_gene: TRBV4-1
CDR3aa: CASRLRAGATDTQYF
CDR3nt: TGCGCCAGCAGGCTCCGGGCGGGGGCCACAGATACGCAGTATTTT

len: 15
d_gene: NA
abundance: many
j_gene: TRBJ2-6
v_gene: TRBV12-3/TRBV12-4
CDR3aa: CASRRLQGSGALLTF
CDR3nt: TGTGCCAGCAGAAGACTTCAGGGGTCTGGGGCCCTCCTGACTTTC

len: 15
d_gene: TRBD2
abundance: many
j_gene: TRBJ2-1
v_gene: TRBV6-2/TRBV6-3
CDR3aa: CASSYQRGGLNEQFF
CDR3nt: TGTGCCAGCAGTTACCAGCGGGGGGGCCTCAATGAGCAGTTCTTC

len: 13
d_gene: NA
abundance: few
j_gene: TRBJ1-1
v_gene: TRBV7-3
CDR3aa: CASSPLGFTEAFF
CDR3nt: TGTGCCAGCAGCCCCCTCGGATTCACTGAAGCTTTCTTT

len: 19
d_gene: TRBD1
abundance: once
j_gene: TRBJ1-6
v_gene: TRBV12-3/TRBV12-4
CDR3aa: CASSLAGPRDRGRNSPLHF
CDR3nt: TGTGCCAGCAGTTTAGCTGGCCCCCGGGACAGGGGGCGGAATTCACCCCTCCACTTT

len: 16
d_gene: NA
abundance: many
j_gene: TRBJ2-3
v_gene: TRBV7-8
CDR3aa: CASSLSPGGSTDTQYF
CDR3nt: TGTGCCAGCAGCTTATCTCCCGGGGGAAGCACAGATACGCAGTATTTT

len: 14
d_gene: NA
abundance: NA
j_gene: TRBJ1-1
v_gene: TRBV14
CDR3aa: CASSPEVGGTEAFF
CDR3nt: TGTGCCAGCAGCCCCGAAGTGGGGGGGACTGAAGCTTTCTTT